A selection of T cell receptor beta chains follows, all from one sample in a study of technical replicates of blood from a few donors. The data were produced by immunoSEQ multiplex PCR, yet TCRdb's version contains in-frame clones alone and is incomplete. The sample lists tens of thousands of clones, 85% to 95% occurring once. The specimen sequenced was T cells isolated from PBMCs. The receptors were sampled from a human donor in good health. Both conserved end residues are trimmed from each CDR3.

CDR3: ASSSDPGQFFNEQY
V: TRBV5-1

CDR3: ASGYVRGTSGRADTQY
V: TRBV7-2

CDR3: ASSQGGGYEQY
V: TRBV14

CDR3: ASSIDVEGSAYGYT
V: TRBV19

CDR3: ASSIWTSGRDEQY
V: TRBV19

CDR3: ASSVGGGKTGELF
V: TRBV9

CDR3: ATGEAGWRNQPQH
V: TRBV10-3

CDR3: ASSPGTGIGYT
V: TRBV28

CDR3: ASSTLGGYDQPQH
V: TRBV28

CDR3: ASSQERYGGSSSYNEQF
V: TRBV4-1

CDR3: ASSLYGQGAGELF
V: TRBV27

CDR3: ASSRAGGSDEKLF
V: TRBV5-4

CDR3: ATSPLTSGRDEQF
V: TRBV15

CDR3: ASSLRGSYNEQF
V: TRBV28

CDR3: ASGLVRTGEWGNTIY
V: TRBV12-5

CDR3: ASSYQGPTGVSYYGYT
V: TRBV7-2